Included here is one T cell receptor (beta chain) sequence, with context. Its cognate antigen is unknown. A read error may be the cause here, since a much bigger clone is one base away. Other DNA sequences in this sample translate to the same CDR3. This sample is part of a study of shared clonotypes between healthy human individuals. Study results and caveats: Relative to their counterparts shared across all four donors, non-shared clonotypes exhibited diminished generation probabilities. Naive subsets tended to show greater estimated richness than memory subsets.

CDR3 length: 15 amino acids. V was clipped by 6 bases and J by 0 bases; unmatched bases: 3. Germline V gives CDR1 MRHNA, CDR2 SNTAGT. There were only Caucasian adults among the donors, and all lived in Nashville, Tennessee. TCRdb keeps only in-frame clones here, not all; method: immunoSEQ multiplex PCR. This sample carries about 1.1 million clones, 60% to 85% of them seen once, and the ten largest clones take 0.85% to 1%. The TCR was taken from a man younger than 35 in good health. Some clones in this sample may be carry-over from other donors' samples. This rearrangement joins TRBV6-4 to TRBJ2-3, with TRBD2 matching over 10 bases. The sample comprised memory CD4+ T cells from PBMCs. The subset was: CD45RA-negative fraction. CDR3 sequence (DNA): TGTGCCAGCAGCGCGACTAGCGGGAGCACAGATACGCAGTATTTT. This encodes CASSATSGSTDTQYF.